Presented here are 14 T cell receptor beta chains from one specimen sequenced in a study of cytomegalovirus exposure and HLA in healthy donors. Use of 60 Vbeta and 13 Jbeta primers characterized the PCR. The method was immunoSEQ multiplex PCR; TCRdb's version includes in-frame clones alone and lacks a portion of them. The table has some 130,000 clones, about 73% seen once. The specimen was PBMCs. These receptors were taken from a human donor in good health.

CDR3 coding DNA: TGTGCCAGCAGTGAAGGGCGGGTGGAACTAGCGGGAGGTTGGAGCACAGATACGCAGTATTTT. This codes for CASSEGRVELAGGWSTDTQYF. The chain employs TRBV6-1 and TRBJ2-3; the match to TRBD2 covers 12 bases. Germline V lookup: CDR1 MNHNS, CDR2 SASEGT. This CDR3 contains 21 residues. V gave up 1 base and J gave up 0 bases; unmatched junction bases: 14.

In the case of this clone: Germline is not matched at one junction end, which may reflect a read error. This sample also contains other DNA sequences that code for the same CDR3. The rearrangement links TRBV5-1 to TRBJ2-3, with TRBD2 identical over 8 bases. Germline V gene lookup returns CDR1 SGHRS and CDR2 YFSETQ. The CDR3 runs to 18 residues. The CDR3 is CASSPTLRAGEGTDTQYF. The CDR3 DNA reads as TGTGCCAGCAGCCCAACCCTTAGAGCGGGAGAAGGGACAGATACGCAGTATTTT.

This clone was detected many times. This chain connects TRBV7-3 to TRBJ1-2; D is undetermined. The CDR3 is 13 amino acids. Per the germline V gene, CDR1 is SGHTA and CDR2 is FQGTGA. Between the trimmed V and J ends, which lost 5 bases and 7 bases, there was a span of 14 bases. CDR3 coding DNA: TGTGCCAGCAGCCCTTCCAATCGGGGTGGCTACACCTTC. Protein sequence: CASSPSNRGGYTF.

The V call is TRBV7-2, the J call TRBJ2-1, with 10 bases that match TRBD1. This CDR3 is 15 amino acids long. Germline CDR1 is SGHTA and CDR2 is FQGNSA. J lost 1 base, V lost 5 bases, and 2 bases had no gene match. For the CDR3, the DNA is TGTGCCAGCAGCCGACAGGGGGCATCCTACAATGAGCAGTTCTTC. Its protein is CASSRQGASYNEQFF.

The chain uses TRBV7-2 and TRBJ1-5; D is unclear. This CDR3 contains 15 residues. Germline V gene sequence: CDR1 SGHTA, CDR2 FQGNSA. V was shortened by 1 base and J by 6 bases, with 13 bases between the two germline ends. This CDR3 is CASSLDSRFGQPQHF. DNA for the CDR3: TGTGCCAGCAGCTTAGATTCCCGATTCGGTCAGCCCCAGCATTTT.

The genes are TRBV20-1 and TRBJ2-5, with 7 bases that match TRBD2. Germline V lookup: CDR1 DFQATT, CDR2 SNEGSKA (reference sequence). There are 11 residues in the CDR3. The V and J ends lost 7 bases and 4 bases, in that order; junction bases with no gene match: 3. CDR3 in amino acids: CSVTGGETQYF. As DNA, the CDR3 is TGCAGTGTCACGGGGGGAGAGACCCAGTACTTC.

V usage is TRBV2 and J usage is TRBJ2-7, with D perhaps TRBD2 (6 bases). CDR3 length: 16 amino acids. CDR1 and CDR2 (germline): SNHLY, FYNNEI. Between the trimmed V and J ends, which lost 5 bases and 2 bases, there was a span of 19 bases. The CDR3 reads CASSPGLGGTPYEQYF. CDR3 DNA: TGTGCCAGCAGTCCCGGGCTTGGCGGGACTCCCTACGAGCAGTACTTC.

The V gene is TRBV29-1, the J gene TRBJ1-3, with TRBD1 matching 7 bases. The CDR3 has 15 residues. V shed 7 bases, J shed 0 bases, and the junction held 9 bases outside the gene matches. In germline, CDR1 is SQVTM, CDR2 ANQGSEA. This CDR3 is CSGSTGLSSGNTIYF. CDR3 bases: TGCAGCGGGTCGACAGGGTTGAGCTCTGGAAACACCATATATTTT.

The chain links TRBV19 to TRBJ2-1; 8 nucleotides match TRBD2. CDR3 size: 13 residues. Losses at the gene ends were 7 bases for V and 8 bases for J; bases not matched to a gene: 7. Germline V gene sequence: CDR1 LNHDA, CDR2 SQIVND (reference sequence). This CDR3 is CASKTGGRHEQFF. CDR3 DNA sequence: TGTGCCAGTAAGACGGGAGGGCGACATGAGCAGTTCTTC.

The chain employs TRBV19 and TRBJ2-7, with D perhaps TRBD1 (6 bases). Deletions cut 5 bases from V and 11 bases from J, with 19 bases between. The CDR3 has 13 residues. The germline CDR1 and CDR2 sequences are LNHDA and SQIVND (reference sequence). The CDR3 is CASSGGQSRMKYF. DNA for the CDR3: TGTGCCAGTAGTGGGGGCCAGAGTCGAATGAAGTACTTC.

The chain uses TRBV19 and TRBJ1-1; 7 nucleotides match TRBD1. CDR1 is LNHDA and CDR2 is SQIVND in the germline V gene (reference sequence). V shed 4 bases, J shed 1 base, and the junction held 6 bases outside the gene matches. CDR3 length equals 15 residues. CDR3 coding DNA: TGTGCCAGTAGTAAAGGGGGACAGCCGAACACTGAAGCTTTCTTT. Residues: CASSKGGQPNTEAFF.

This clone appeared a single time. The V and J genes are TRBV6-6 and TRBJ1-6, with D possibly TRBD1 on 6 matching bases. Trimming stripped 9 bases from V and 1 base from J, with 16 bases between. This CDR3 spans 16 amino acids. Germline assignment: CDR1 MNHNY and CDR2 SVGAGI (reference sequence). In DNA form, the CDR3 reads TGTGCCAGTACGGGGGGCGGGGTATCCTATAATTCACCCCTCCACTTT. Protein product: CASTGGGVSYNSPLHF.

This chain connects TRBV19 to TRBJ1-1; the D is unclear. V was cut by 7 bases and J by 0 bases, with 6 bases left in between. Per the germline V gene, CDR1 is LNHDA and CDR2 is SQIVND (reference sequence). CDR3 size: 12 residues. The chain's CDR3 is CASNSMNTEAFF. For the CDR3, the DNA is TGTGCCAGTAACAGCATGAACACTGAAGCTTTCTTT. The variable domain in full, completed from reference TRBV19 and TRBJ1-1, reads DGGITQSPKYLFRKEGQNVTLSCEQNLNHDAMYWYRQDPGQGLRLIYYSQIVNDFQKGDIAEGYSVSREKKESFPLTVTSAQKNPTAFYLCASNSMNTEAFFGQGTRLTVV.

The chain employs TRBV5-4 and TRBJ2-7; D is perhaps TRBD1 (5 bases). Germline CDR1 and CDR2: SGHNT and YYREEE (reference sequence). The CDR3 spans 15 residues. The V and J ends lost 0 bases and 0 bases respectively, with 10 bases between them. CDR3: CASSLGTLSSYEQYF. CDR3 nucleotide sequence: TGTGCCAGCAGCTTGGGGACACTGAGCTCCTACGAGCAGTACTTC.